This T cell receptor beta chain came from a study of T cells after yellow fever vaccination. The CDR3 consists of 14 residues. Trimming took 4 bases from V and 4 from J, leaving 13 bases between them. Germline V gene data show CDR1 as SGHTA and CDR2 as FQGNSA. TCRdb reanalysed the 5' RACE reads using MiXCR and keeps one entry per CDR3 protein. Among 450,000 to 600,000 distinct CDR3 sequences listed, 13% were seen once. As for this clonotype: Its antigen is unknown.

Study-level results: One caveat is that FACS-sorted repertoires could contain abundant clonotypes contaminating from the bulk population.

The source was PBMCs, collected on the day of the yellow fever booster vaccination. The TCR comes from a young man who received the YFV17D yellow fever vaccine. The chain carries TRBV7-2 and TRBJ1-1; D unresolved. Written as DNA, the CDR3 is TGTGCCAGCAGCTCGAAGGTTAGGCCCACTGAAGCTTTCTTT. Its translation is CASSSKVRPTEAFF.